The 24 T cell receptor beta chains reported below all come from one sample, sequenced in a study of cytomegalovirus exposure and HLA in healthy donors. 60 Vbeta and 13 Jbeta primers were used in PCR. Profiling relied on immunoSEQ multiplex PCR, and the TCRdb table lists in-frame clones only, not all of them. The table includes about 130,000 clones, roughly 88% detected once. Sequenced material: PBMCs. The receptors shown here come from a woman aged 18-29 years in good health and CMV-seropositive.

The chain recombines TRBV5-6 with TRBJ1-2, with D unclear. V dropped 2 bases and J dropped 9 bases, with 17 bases sitting between them. The germline CDR1 and CDR2 sequences are SGHDT and YYEEEE. CDR3 length: 14 amino acids. Here the CDR3 reads CASSLMETVRSYTF. The DNA for the CDR3 is TGTGCCAGCAGCTTAATGGAGACGGTCAGAAGCTACACCTTC.

The chain uses TRBV25-1 and TRBJ2-3; 9 bases map to TRBD2. The CDR3 length is 15 residues. Germline V gene lookup returns CDR1 MGHDK and CDR2 SYGVNS. V was pared by 7 bases and J by 0 bases, with 5 bases of the junction left unmatched. The CDR3 nucleotides are TGTGCCAGCATACAGCGGGGGGCAAGCACAGATACGCAGTATTTT. It specifies CASIQRGASTDTQYF.

The chain joins TRBV6-5 to TRBJ1-4, with 9 bases lining up with TRBD1. Germline CDR1 reads MNHEY; CDR2 reads SVGAGI. With V trimmed by 0 bases and J by 8 bases, 7 bases remained unmatched. CDR3 length: 16 amino acids. CDR3 residues: CASSYSGQGRGEKLFF. The CDR3 DNA reads TGTGCCAGCAGTTACTCCGGACAGGGGAGAGGCGAAAAACTGTTTTTT.

V usage is TRBV19 and J usage is TRBJ2-3; TRBD1 matches at 8 bases. This CDR3 region has 16 residues. Germline lookup yields CDR1 LNHDA and CDR2 SQIVND (reference sequence). V gave up 3 bases and J gave up 1 base; unmatched junction bases: 6. CDR3 sequence (DNA): TGTGCCAGTAGTATTGGGGGCAGGGGGCGCACAGATACGCAGTATTTT. As protein: CASSIGGRGRTDTQYF.

CDR3 loop: CASSWGGTGMRASYEQYF. The CDR3 DNA follows: TGTGCCAGCAGCTGGGGGGGTACAGGGATGCGGGCTTCCTACGAGCAGTACTTC. The chain has TRBV5-6 and TRBJ2-7; D may be TRBD2 (7 bases). The CDR3 consists of 18 residues. Germline CDR1 SGHDT, CDR2 YYEEEE. V lost 3 bases and J 1 base, leaving 23 bases between the germline ends.

V usage is TRBV9 and J usage is TRBJ2-1; perhaps TRBD1 as D (6 bases). Trimming left V 3 bases short and J 9 bases short, with 10 bases between. This CDR3 has 12 residues. The germline gives CDR1 SGDLS, CDR2 YYNGEE. The CDR3 bases are TGTGCCAGCAGCGGTCAGGGGCCTGAGCAGTTCTTC. Translated: CASSGQGPEQFF.

This chain connects TRBV30 to TRBJ1-1; no clear D. The V end lost 1 base, the J end lost 4 bases, and 10 bases lay between the germline ends. Germline V gene sequence: CDR1 GTSNPN, CDR2 SVGIG (reference sequence). The CDR3 runs 13 residues. CDR3 nucleotides: TGTGCCTGGAGTGGCGGGTCGGGCACTGAAGCTTTCTTT. It translates to CAWSGGSGTEAFF.

V usage is TRBV10-3 and J usage is TRBJ2-5; D may be TRBD1 (8 bases). The germline V gene has CDR1 ENHRY and CDR2 SYGVKD. V lost 5 bases to trimming and J lost 4 bases, with 14 bases between them. The CDR3 spans 14 residues. In nucleotides, the CDR3 is TGTGCCATCAGTTCCACAGGGGGGGGAGAGACCCAGTACTTC. This codes for CAISSTGGGETQYF.

As to this clone: The same CDR3 can be traced to other DNA sequences in this sample. V gene TRBV7-2 combines with J gene TRBJ1-2; D might be TRBD1 (6 bases). Trimming left V 4 bases short and J 8 bases short, with 11 bases between. Germline lookup yields CDR1 SGHTA and CDR2 FQGNSA. CDR3 length: 12 residues. This CDR3 reads CASSSDRLGYTF. The CDR3 DNA follows: TGTGCCAGCAGCTCCGACAGGCTCGGCTACACCTTC.

Worth noting for this clone: One junction end does not reproduce the germline sequence, and a read error may be involved. The same CDR3 can be traced to other DNA sequences in this sample. The V gene is TRBV2, the J gene TRBJ2-7; maybe TRBD1 (6 bases). This CDR3 comprises 15 residues. The germline V gene has CDR1 SNHLY and CDR2 FYNNEI. CDR3 in amino acids: CASRFFPGTLDEQYF. The CDR3, as DNA: TGTGCCAGCAGATTTTTTCCCGGGACACTAGACGAACAGTACTTC.

The chain is built from TRBV19 and TRBJ1-2, with 12 bases aligning to TRBD1. J lost 7 bases, V lost 1 base, and 4 bases had no gene match. This CDR3 has 15 residues. Germline CDR1 LNHDA, CDR2 SQIVND (reference sequence). The CDR3 reads CASSIVGQGAGGYTF. In DNA, the CDR3 is TGTGCCAGTAGTATAGTGGGACAGGGGGCAGGTGGCTACACCTTC. The variable domain in full, with the rest retrieved from reference TRBV19 and TRBJ1-2, is DGGITQSPKYLFRKEGQNVTLSCEQNLNHDAMYWYRQDPGQGLRLIYYSQIVNDFQKGDIAEGYSVSREKKESFPLTVTSAQKNPTAFYLCASSIVGQGAGGYTFGSGTRLTVV.

This clone has more than one count but fewer than ten. The V and J genes are TRBV12-2 and TRBJ1-1; TRBD1, the table's D call, lacks a check against the DNA. TRBV12-2 is deemed a pseudogene. CDR3 length: 14 residues. In DNA, the CDR3 is TGTGCAAGTCGCTTGATCACCAGGAACACTGAAGCTTTCTTT. Encoded protein: CASRLITRNTEAFF.

The chain uses TRBV19 and TRBJ1-5, with 9 positions matching TRBD1. V trimming: 6 bases; J trimming: 1 base; junction bases outside the gene matches: 7. The CDR3 totals 16 residues. CDR1 and CDR2 (germline): LNHDA, SQIVND (reference sequence). This CDR3 reads CASSPADRGSNQPQHF. The CDR3 DNA is TGTGCCAGTAGCCCCGCGGACAGGGGAAGCAATCAGCCCCAGCATTTT.

In its sample, this clone was seen once. This chain uses TRBV11-3 with TRBJ2-7; the D gene is possibly TRBD1 (6 bases). CDR3 length equals 15 residues. Germline lookup yields CDR1 SGHNT and CDR2 YENEEA. Trimming pared 7 bases from V and 6 bases from J, leaving 22 bases between. The CDR3 region is CASTSERDKECEQYF. The DNA of the CDR3 is TGTGCCAGCACCTCAGAGAGGGACAAGGAATGCGAGCAGTACTTC.

V gene TRBV7-9 combines with J gene TRBJ2-5, with TRBD2 matching 8 bases. V lost 1 base and J lost 3; bases outside the gene matches: 10. This CDR3 contains 17 residues. CDR1 and CDR2 (germline): SEHNR, FQNEAQ (reference sequence). CDR3 in amino acids: CASSLVLGGGLKETQYF. The DNA of the CDR3 is TGTGCCAGCAGCTTAGTTCTAGGCGGGGGGCTCAAAGAGACCCAGTACTTC.

The J gene is TRBJ2-6, the V gene TRBV6-1, with no clear D. The CDR3 totals 15 residues. The germline V gene encodes CDR1 MNHNS and CDR2 SASEGT. V was shortened by 3 bases and J by 0 bases, with 6 bases between the two germline ends. This CDR3 is CASSEVGSGANVLTF. DNA of the CDR3: TGTGCCAGCAGTGAGGTCGGCTCTGGGGCCAACGTCCTGACTTTC.

The table lists this clone with a few counts. V gene TRBV6-1 combines with J gene TRBJ2-7, with 11 bases identical to TRBD1. CDR1 is MNHNS, CDR2 SASEGT, per germline. The CDR3 runs to 15 residues. V gave up 6 bases and J gave up 2 bases; unmatched junction bases: 6. The CDR3 nucleotides read TGTGCCAGCAGACTTGGACAGGGGGCTACCTACGAGCAGTACTTC. As protein: CASRLGQGATYEQYF.

J is TRBJ2-5 and V is TRBV6-5; tentative D call: TRBD2 (6 bases). From germline, CDR1 is MNHEY and CDR2 SVGAGI. V was trimmed by 9 bases and J by 1 base, leaving 18 bases between them. This CDR3 has 15 amino acids. The CDR3 nucleotides read TGTGCCAGTTCCATTAGCGGTAATCCCCAAGAGACCCAGTACTTC. Encoded protein: CASSISGNPQETQYF.

The chain combines TRBV11-2 with TRBJ2-1, with 7 bases aligning to TRBD2. CDR1 SGHAT and CDR2 FQNNGV come from the germline V gene. The CDR3 consists of 15 residues. V lost 5 bases to trimming and J lost 3 bases; unmatched junction nucleotides: 7. Here the CDR3 DNA reads TGTGCCAGCAGCCCCAAGGGACTATTCTACAATGAGCAGTTCTTC. Protein: CASSPKGLFYNEQFF.

V and J are TRBV13 and TRBJ2-3, with D possibly TRBD2 on 5 matching bases. The CDR3 is 17 amino acids. V lost 5 bases and J lost 4, with 22 bases in between. In germline, CDR1 is PRHDT, CDR2 FYEKMQ (reference sequence). For the CDR3, the DNA is TGTGCCAGCAGCGTCGAAGTGGGTCCAAGCGGTTCAGATACGCAGTATTTT. Amino acid sequence: CASSVEVGPSGSDTQYF.

This clone was observed once. V is TRBV2 and J is TRBJ2-7; D remains ambiguous. Germline assignment: CDR1 SNHLY and CDR2 FYNNEI. V was cut by 7 bases and J by 2 bases, with 12 bases left in between. CDR3 length: 13 residues. CDR3 DNA sequence: TGTGCCAGCACCAAACAGCCAACCTACGAGCAGTACTTC. This translates into CASTKQPTYEQYF.

This rearrangement joins TRBV14 to TRBJ1-2; D is ambiguous. The CDR3 is made up of 13 amino acids. The V end was cut by 6 bases, the J end by 7 bases, with 15 bases between. The V gene's germline CDR1 is SGHDN and CDR2 FVKESK. CDR3 loop: CASSASADGGYTF. The CDR3 coding sequence is TGTGCCAGCAGTGCTTCAGCGGACGGTGGCTACACCTTC.

V is TRBV6-5 and J is TRBJ1-2, with D uncertain. The CDR3 runs to 15 residues. In germline, CDR1 is MNHEY, CDR2 SVGAGI. V was shortened by 4 bases and J by 7 bases, with 19 bases between the two germline ends. This chain's CDR3 is CASSSIAGVHGGYTF. In DNA, the CDR3 is TGTGCCAGCAGTTCGATTGCGGGAGTTCACGGTGGCTACACCTTC.

This sequence joins TRBV18 and TRBJ2-1; 9 positions match TRBD1. The germline CDR1 and CDR2 sequences are KGHSH and LQKENI. Trimming removed 6 bases from V and 5 bases from J; junction bases left unmatched: 8. The CDR3 has 15 amino acids. In DNA, the CDR3 is TGTGCCAGCTCCCAAAGACAGGGGGGAAACAATGAGCAGTTCTTC. Its translation is CASSQRQGGNNEQFF.